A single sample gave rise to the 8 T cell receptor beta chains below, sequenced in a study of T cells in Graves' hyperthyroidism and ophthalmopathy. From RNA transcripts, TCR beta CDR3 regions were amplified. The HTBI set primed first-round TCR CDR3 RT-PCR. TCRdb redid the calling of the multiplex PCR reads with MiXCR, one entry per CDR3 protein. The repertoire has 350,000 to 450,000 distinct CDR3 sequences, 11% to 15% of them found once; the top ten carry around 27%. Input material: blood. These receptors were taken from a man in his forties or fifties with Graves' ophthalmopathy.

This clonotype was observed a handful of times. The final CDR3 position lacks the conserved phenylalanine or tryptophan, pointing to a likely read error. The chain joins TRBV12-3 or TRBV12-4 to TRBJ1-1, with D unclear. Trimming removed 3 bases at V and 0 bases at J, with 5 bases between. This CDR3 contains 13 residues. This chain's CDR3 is CASSFKMNTEAFL. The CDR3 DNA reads TGTGCCAGCAGTTTTAAGATGAACACTGAAGCTTTCCTT.

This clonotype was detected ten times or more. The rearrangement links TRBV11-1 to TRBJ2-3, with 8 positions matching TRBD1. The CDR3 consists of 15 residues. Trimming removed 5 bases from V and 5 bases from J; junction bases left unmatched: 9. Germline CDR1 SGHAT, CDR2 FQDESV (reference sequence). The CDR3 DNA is TGTGCCAGCAGCCAACAGGGCAGGGGGCAAGATACGCAGTATTTT. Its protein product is CASSQQGRGQDTQYF.

The CDR3 region has the DNA TGTGCCAGTTGGGACAGGGGGTCCTCCGGGGAGCTGTTTTTT. Its translation is CASWDRGSSGELFF. The V call is TRBV6-1, the J call TRBJ2-2, with 11 nucleotides matching TRBD1. The CDR3 totals 14 residues. Germline lookup yields CDR1 MNHNS and CDR2 SASEGT. The V and J ends lost 9 bases and 6 bases, in that order; junction bases with no gene match: 6.

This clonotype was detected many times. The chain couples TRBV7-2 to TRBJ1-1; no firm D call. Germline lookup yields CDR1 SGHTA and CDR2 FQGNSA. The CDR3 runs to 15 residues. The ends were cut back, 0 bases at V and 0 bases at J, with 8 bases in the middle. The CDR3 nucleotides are TGTGCCAGCAGCTTAGCATTGAGAATGAACACTGAAGCTTTCTTT. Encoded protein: CASSLALRMNTEAFF.

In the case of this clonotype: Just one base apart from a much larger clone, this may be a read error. The CDR3, as DNA: TGCAGTGCTAAGCCGGTGGAGGGGGCGATCGATGAGCGGTTCTTC. Amino acid sequence: CSAKPVEGAIDERFF. The chain joins TRBV20-1 to TRBJ2-1, with a weak D call TRBD1 (7 bases). Looked up from germline, CDR1 is DFQATT and CDR2 is SNEGSKA (reference sequence). CDR3 length: 15 amino acids.

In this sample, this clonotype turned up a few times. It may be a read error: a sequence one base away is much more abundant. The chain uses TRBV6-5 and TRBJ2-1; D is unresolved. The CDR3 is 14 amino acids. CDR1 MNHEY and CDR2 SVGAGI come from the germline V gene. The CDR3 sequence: CVSSDGKFYNEQFF. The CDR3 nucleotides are TGTGTCAGCAGTGATGGCAAATTCTACAATGAGCAGTTCTTC.

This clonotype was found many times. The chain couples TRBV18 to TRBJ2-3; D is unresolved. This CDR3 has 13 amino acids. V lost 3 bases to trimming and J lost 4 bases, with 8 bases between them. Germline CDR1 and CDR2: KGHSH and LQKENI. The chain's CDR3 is CASSPAVSDTQYF. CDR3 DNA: TGTGCCAGCTCACCCGCAGTGTCAGATACGCAGTATTTT.

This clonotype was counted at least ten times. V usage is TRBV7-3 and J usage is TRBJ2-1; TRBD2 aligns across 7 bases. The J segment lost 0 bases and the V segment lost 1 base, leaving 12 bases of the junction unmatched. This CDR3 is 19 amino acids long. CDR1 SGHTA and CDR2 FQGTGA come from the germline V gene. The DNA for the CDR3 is TGTGCCAGCAGCTTAAGGGCCTCTAGCGGATGGTCCTCCTACAATGAGCAGTTCTTC. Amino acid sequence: CASSLRASSGWSSYNEQFF.